A single sample is the source of the 29 T cell receptor beta chains below, sequenced in a study of response to subunit inactivated influenza vaccine. Each CDR3 protein gets one entry after TCRdb re-called the RT-PCR reads with MiXCR. Of about 650,000 distinct CDR3 sequences listed, around 16% were seen once; the top ten hold under 14%. The material was PBMCs from blood, obtained 11 to 12 days after vaccination. Every receptor here comes from a man between 50 and 59 years old who received an inactivated influenza vaccine.

This clonotype was recorded a few times. The chain links TRBV20-1 to TRBJ1-1; no reliable D call. CDR1 DFQATT and CDR2 SNEGSKA come from the germline V gene (reference sequence). V was pared by 4 bases and J by 2 bases, with 5 bases between. This CDR3 is 11 amino acids long. In DNA, the CDR3 is TGCAGTGCTAATCATAACACTGAAGCTTTCTTT. Its protein product is CSANHNTEAFF.

At least ten counts were recorded for this clonotype. The V and J genes are TRBV20-1 and TRBJ1-4, with 7 bases aligning to TRBD1. CDR1 DFQATT and CDR2 SNEGSKA come from the germline V gene (reference sequence). CDR3 length: 16 residues. Losses at the gene ends were 5 bases for V and 0 bases for J; bases not matched to a gene: 9. The CDR3 DNA reads as TGCAGTGCTGCCCTGGACAGGCAGGCAACTAATGAAAAACTGTTTTTT. Protein product: CSAALDRQATNEKLFF.

The chain uses TRBV15 and TRBJ2-1; 10 nucleotides agree with TRBD1. This CDR3 contains 15 residues. Germline V gene sequence: CDR1 LNHNV, CDR2 YYDKDF (reference sequence). J was trimmed by 6 bases and V by 1 base; bases with no gene match: 3. CDR3 sequence: CATSRGQGATNEQFF. Here the CDR3 DNA reads TGTGCCACCAGCAGAGGACAGGGGGCGACCAATGAGCAGTTCTTC.

There are a few counts of this clonotype. V usage is TRBV3-1 and J usage is TRBJ2-7, with 7 bases lining up with TRBD2. The CDR3 consists of 13 residues. Germline lookup yields CDR1 LGHDT and CDR2 YNNKEL (reference sequence). With V trimmed by 0 bases and J by 9 bases, 5 bases remained unmatched. CDR3 amino acids: CASSQDRPSGQYF. The DNA of the CDR3 is TGTGCCAGCAGCCAAGACCGGCCTAGCGGGCAGTACTTC.

This chain joins TRBV21-1 and TRBJ1-1. TRBV21-1 constitutes a pseudogene. There are 13 residues in the CDR3. CDR3 in DNA: TGTGCCAGCAGCAAAGGACGGAACACTGAAGCTTTCTTT. Translating gives CASSKGRNTEAFF.

The chain is built from TRBV5-1 and TRBJ2-1; D may match TRBD1 or TRBD2 (5 bases each). The ends were cut back, 4 bases at V and 7 bases at J, with 15 bases in the middle. Germline loops: CDR1 SGHRS, CDR2 YFSETQ. This CDR3 has 14 amino acids. The CDR3: CASSRGAGSNEQFF. CDR3 sequence (DNA): TGCGCCAGCAGCCGAGGGGCAGGATCGAATGAGCAGTTCTTC.

This clonotype was counted a few times. V is TRBV19 and J is TRBJ2-1; 9 nucleotides match TRBD1. CDR3 length: 15 amino acids. Germline lookup yields CDR1 LNHDA and CDR2 SQIVND (reference sequence). With 2 bases clipped from V and 7 bases from J, the junction kept 6 bases outside the gene matches. The chain's CDR3 is CASSIQRQGVNEQFF. The CDR3 bases are TGTGCCAGTAGTATACAGAGACAGGGGGTAAATGAGCAGTTCTTC.

This clonotype has just a few counts. V is TRBV4-1 and J is TRBJ1-1, with D uncertain. Germline loops: CDR1 MGHRA, CDR2 YSYEKL. Trimming stripped 2 bases from V and 5 bases from J, with 12 bases between. The CDR3 is 14 amino acids. The CDR3 region has the DNA TGCGCCAGCAGCCAAAGTTGGGTGTTGACTGAAGCTTTCTTT. It specifies CASSQSWVLTEAFF.

This clonotype was seen a handful of times. The V gene is TRBV7-2, the J gene TRBJ2-1; D not certain. This CDR3 spans 15 amino acids. CDR1 is SGHTA, CDR2 FQGNSA, per germline. V lost 1 base and J lost 6, with 13 bases in between. This CDR3 is CASSLESTTLNEQFF. DNA for the CDR3: TGTGCCAGCAGCTTAGAGTCCACAACCCTCAATGAGCAGTTCTTC.

In its sample, this clonotype was seen once. The rearrangement uses TRBV6-1 and TRBJ2-7, with no clear D. Germline V CDR1 and CDR2: MNHNS, SASEGT. The CDR3 extends over 11 amino acids. V gave up 6 bases and J gave up 9 bases, with 12 bases separating them. CDR3 sequence: CASRGMRWQYF. The CDR3 DNA reads as TGTGCCAGCAGGGGTATGCGTTGGCAGTACTTC.

V usage is TRBV28 and J usage is TRBJ2-1; D is tentatively TRBD1 or TRBD2 (6 bases each). Germline V gene lookup returns CDR1 MDHEN and CDR2 SYDVKM. Trimming took off 6 bases at V and 8 bases at J, with 14 bases between the two ends. The CDR3 has 13 amino acids. The CDR3 region is CASSGGRLYEQFF. CDR3 coding DNA: TGTGCCAGCAGCGGGGGCCGTTTGTATGAGCAGTTCTTC.

Here the CDR3 reads CAWSLLKGGTGELFF. Here the CDR3 DNA reads TGTGCCTGGAGTTTACTTAAGGGAGGCACCGGGGAGCTGTTTTTT. The V gene is TRBV30, the J gene TRBJ2-2; weak D call: TRBD2 (6 bases). CDR1 GTSNPN and CDR2 SVGIG come from the germline V gene (reference sequence). This CDR3 contains 15 residues. Trimming left V 2 bases short and J 4 bases short, with 14 bases between.

The chain uses TRBV4-3 and TRBJ2-2; D is tentatively TRBD1 or TRBD2 (5 bases each). Germline V lookup: CDR1 LGHNA, CDR2 YSLEER. V was shortened by 1 base and J by 0 bases, with 12 bases between the two germline ends. This CDR3 contains 17 residues. CDR3 loop: CASSQVGRGPNTGELFF. Here the CDR3 DNA reads TGCGCCAGCAGCCAAGTAGGTCGGGGCCCGAACACCGGGGAGCTGTTTTTT.

This clonotype was observed at least ten times. The V gene is TRBV4-2, the J gene TRBJ2-2; no firm D call. Germline V gives CDR1 LGHNA, CDR2 YNFKEQ. The V end lost 0 bases, the J end lost 6 bases, and 14 bases lay between the germline ends. The CDR3 consists of 16 residues. This chain's CDR3 is CASSQEVWGRAGELFF. The CDR3 DNA is TGTGCCAGCAGCCAAGAAGTCTGGGGTCGGGCCGGGGAGCTGTTTTTT.

This clonotype has only a few counts. The chain recombines TRBV10-3 with TRBJ1-5; no reliable D call. The germline V gene has CDR1 ENHRY and CDR2 SYGVKD. Trimming left V 0 bases short and J 4 bases short, with 4 bases between. The CDR3 runs 13 residues. In DNA, the CDR3 is TGTGCCATCAGTGAGTCGGTTAATCAGCCCCAGCATTTT. It codes for CAISESVNQPQHF.

This chain uses TRBV6-5 with TRBJ2-5; the D is unclear. The germline V and J ends were trimmed by 6 bases and 1 base, with 18 bases remaining between them. Germline loops: CDR1 MNHEY, CDR2 SVGAGI. This CDR3 has 16 residues. The CDR3 sequence is CASSRSVLYVQETQYF. The CDR3 DNA reads TGTGCCAGCAGCCGAAGTGTCCTGTACGTCCAAGAGACCCAGTACTTC.

This clonotype showed up just a few times. The chain combines TRBV28 with TRBJ1-2, with D uncertain. This CDR3 has 13 residues. The germline V gene encodes CDR1 MDHEN and CDR2 SYDVKM. V was pared by 3 bases and J by 4 bases, with 9 bases between. The DNA of the CDR3 is TGTGCCAGCAGTTTTGCTCGGCCCTATGGCTACACCTTC. Translating gives CASSFARPYGYTF.

DNA of the CDR3: TGCAGTGCTAGAGAGTCCAGTTCTGGAAACACCATATATTTT. Translation gives CSARESSSGNTIYF. V usage is TRBV20-1 and J usage is TRBJ1-3; D not certain. The germline CDR1 and CDR2 sequences are DFQATT and SNEGSKA (reference sequence). The CDR3 has 14 residues. V was pared by 0 bases and J by 1 base, with 7 bases between.

V usage is TRBV5-6 and J usage is TRBJ2-1, with 9 bases matching TRBD1. CDR1 is SGHDT, CDR2 YYEEEE, per germline. This CDR3 spans 11 amino acids. J lost 15 bases, V lost 4 bases, and 5 bases had no gene match. CDR3 loop: CASSPGQGLFF. The DNA for the CDR3 is TGTGCCAGCAGCCCGGGACAGGGTCTGTTCTTC.

This clonotype showed up many times. This sequence joins TRBV20-1 and TRBJ1-4; 7 positions match TRBD1. The CDR3 length is 14 residues. The ends lost 2 bases at V and 3 bases at J; junction bases unmatched: 3. The V gene's germline CDR1 is DFQATT and CDR2 SNEGSKA (reference sequence). The CDR3 DNA reads as TGCAGTGCTAGACCAGGGGGTTCTAATGAAAAACTGTTTTTT. Protein sequence: CSARPGGSNEKLFF.

This clonotype was seen more than once but under ten times. The chain carries TRBV20-1 and TRBJ2-5; the match to TRBD1 covers 9 bases. Per germline, CDR1 DFQATT and CDR2 SNEGSKA (reference sequence). Trimming took 5 bases from V and 4 from J; bases not matched to a gene: 11. The CDR3 spans 15 residues. In DNA, the CDR3 is TGCAGTGCTTGCGCCGGGACAGGGCTATTAGAGACCCAGTACTTC. Protein sequence: CSACAGTGLLETQYF.

The chain couples TRBV12-3 or TRBV12-4 to TRBJ2-1; maybe TRBD1 (6 bases). The CDR3 extends over 15 amino acids. V shed 4 bases and J shed 0 bases, with 10 bases lying between them. This CDR3 is CASSSRQASYNEQFF. The CDR3 nucleotides read TGTGCCAGCAGTTCGAGACAGGCCTCCTACAATGAGCAGTTCTTC.

The rearrangement links TRBV6-1 to TRBJ2-1; tentatively, D is TRBD1 (6 bases). CDR1 is MNHNS, CDR2 SASEGT, per germline. V was cut by 6 bases and J by 5 bases, with 14 bases left in between. This CDR3 contains 14 residues. CDR3 in DNA: TGTGCCAGCAGGGGCGCAGGGGTACACAATGAGCAGTTCTTC. This codes for CASRGAGVHNEQFF.

This clonotype was counted ten times or more. The chain carries TRBV5-1 and TRBJ2-1, with 8 bases that match TRBD2. The J segment lost 6 bases and the V segment lost 0 bases, leaving 8 bases of the junction unmatched. The CDR3 is 16 amino acids. Per germline, CDR1 SGHRS and CDR2 YFSETQ. The CDR3 loop is CASSLALAGIGNEQFF. The CDR3 coding sequence is TGCGCCAGCAGCTTGGCTTTAGCGGGGATAGGCAATGAGCAGTTCTTC.

This clonotype was counted between two and nine times. The J gene is TRBJ2-1, the V gene TRBV6-6; 10 bases map to TRBD2. This CDR3 spans 13 amino acids. From germline, CDR1 is MNHNY and CDR2 SVGAGI (reference sequence). The J segment lost 8 bases and the V segment lost 8 bases, leaving 6 bases of the junction unmatched. CDR3 nucleotides: TGTGCCAGCCAGCGGGGGGGCGGCGATGAGCAGTTCTTC. Its translation is CASQRGGGDEQFF.

V usage is TRBV11-1 and J usage is TRBJ1-6, with a tentative D call TRBD1 (6 bases). The CDR3 sequence is 15 residues long. V dropped 5 bases and J dropped 7 bases, with 15 bases sitting between them. Germline V CDR1 and CDR2: SGHAT, FQDESV (reference sequence). The CDR3 DNA sequence: TGTGCCAGCAGCCAACGGACAGCGGGGAATTCACCCCTCCACTTT. Its translation: CASSQRTAGNSPLHF.

In its sample, this clonotype ranks as medium-sized. The chain recombines TRBV7-2 with TRBJ2-3, with TRBD2 matching over 9 bases. Germline CDR1 is SGHTA and CDR2 is FQGNSA. With 4 bases clipped from V and 2 bases from J, the junction kept 7 bases outside the gene matches. The CDR3 sequence is 16 residues long. CDR3 nucleotide sequence: TGTGCCAGCAGCTGGGGACTAGCAGGGTCCACAGATACGCAGTATTTT. Translation: CASSWGLAGSTDTQYF.

V gene TRBV4-3 combines with J gene TRBJ2-7, with TRBD2 identical over 13 bases. Germline CDR1 LGHNA, CDR2 YSLEER. There are 15 residues in the CDR3. With V trimmed by 4 bases and J by 7 bases, 7 bases remained unmatched. For the CDR3, the DNA is TGCGCCAGCAGCCCCAGACTAGCGGGAGGAAGTGAGCAGTACTTC. Its protein product is CASSPRLAGGSEQYF.

In its sample, this clonotype was seen a few times. The chain employs TRBV7-2 and TRBJ2-5; D call uncertain. V shed 0 bases and J shed 9 bases, with 20 bases lying between them. The length of the CDR3 is 16 residues. CDR1 is SGHTA, CDR2 FQGNSA, per germline. CDR3 in amino acids: CASSLAKTTPTTAQYF. CDR3 sequence (DNA): TGTGCCAGCAGCTTAGCGAAAACCACACCCACGACCGCCCAGTACTTC.